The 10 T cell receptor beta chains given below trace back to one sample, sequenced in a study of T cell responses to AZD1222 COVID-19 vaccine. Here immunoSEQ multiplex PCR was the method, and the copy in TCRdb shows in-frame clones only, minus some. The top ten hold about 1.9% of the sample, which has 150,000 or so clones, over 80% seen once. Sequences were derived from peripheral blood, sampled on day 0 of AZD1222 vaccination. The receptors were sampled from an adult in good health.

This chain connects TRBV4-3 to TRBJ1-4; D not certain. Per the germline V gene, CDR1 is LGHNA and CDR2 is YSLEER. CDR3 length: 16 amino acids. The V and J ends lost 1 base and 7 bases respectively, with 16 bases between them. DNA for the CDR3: TGCGCCAGCAGCCAAGCTCCTACCTCCCATGGTGAAAAACTGTTTTTT. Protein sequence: CASSQAPTSHGEKLFF.

CDR3 DNA sequence: TGTGCCAGCTCACTAGCCCGGGACACGGGGAGACACACCATATATTTT. This translates into CASSLARDTGRHTIYF. The chain recombines TRBV18 with TRBJ1-3, with D perhaps TRBD1 (6 bases). CDR3 length: 16 residues. V was clipped by 4 bases and J by 8 bases, with 21 bases between them. Germline assignment: CDR1 KGHSH and CDR2 LQKENI.

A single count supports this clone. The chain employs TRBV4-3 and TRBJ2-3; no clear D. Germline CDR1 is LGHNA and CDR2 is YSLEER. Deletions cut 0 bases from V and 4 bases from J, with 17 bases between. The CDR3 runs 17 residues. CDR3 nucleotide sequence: TGCGCCAGCAGCCAAGACGCAGGCCCGCAAAACGCAGATACGCAGTATTTT. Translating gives CASSQDAGPQNADTQYF.

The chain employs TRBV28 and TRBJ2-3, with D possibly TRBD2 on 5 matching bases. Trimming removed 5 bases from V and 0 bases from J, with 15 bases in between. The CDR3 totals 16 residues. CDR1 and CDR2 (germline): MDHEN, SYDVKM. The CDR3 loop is CASSLEGLRSTDTQYF. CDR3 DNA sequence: TGTGCCAGCAGTCTCGAGGGTTTGCGGAGCACAGATACGCAGTATTTT.

For the CDR3, the DNA is TGTGCCAGCAGCTTATTTCCCCCCGCAGAGAACACTGAAGCTTTCTTT. It is translated as CASSLFPPAENTEAFF. V is TRBV7-2 and J is TRBJ1-1; no definite D call. CDR3 length: 16 amino acids. The germline V and J ends were trimmed by 2 bases and 1 base, with 14 bases remaining between them. Germline V gene data show CDR1 as SGHTA and CDR2 as FQGNSA.

The CDR3 sequence: CASMGTAGLLFF. The CDR3 DNA sequence: TGTGCCAGTATGGGGACAGCGGGGTTGCTGTTCTTC. The chain couples TRBV19 to TRBJ2-1; D tentatively reads TRBD1 or TRBD2 (7 bases each). The CDR3 has 12 residues. CDR1 is LNHDA and CDR2 is SQIVND in the germline V gene (reference sequence). V lost 7 bases, J lost 15 bases, and 19 bases lay in between.

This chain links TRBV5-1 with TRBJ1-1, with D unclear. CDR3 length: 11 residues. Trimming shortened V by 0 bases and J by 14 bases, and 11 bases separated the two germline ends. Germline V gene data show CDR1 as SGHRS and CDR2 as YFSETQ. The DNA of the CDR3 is TGCGCCAGCAGCTTGGGGGGTATGCAGTTCTTT. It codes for CASSLGGMQFF.

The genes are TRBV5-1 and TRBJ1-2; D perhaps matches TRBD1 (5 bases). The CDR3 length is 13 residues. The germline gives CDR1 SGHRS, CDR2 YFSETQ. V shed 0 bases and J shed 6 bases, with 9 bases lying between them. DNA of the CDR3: TGCGCCAGCAGCTTGGGCGGAGGGGATGGCTACACCTTC. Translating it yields CASSLGGGDGYTF.

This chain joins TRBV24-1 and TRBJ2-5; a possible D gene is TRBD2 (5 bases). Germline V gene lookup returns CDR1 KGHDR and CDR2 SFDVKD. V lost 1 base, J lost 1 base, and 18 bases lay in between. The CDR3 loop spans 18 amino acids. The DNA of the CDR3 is TGTGCCACCAGTGATTTCATCCCCCCAGCGGTATTCCAAGAGACCCAGTACTTC. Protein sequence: CATSDFIPPAVFQETQYF.

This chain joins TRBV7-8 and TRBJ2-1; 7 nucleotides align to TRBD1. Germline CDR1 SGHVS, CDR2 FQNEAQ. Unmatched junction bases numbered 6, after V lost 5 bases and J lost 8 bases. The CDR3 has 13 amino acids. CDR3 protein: CASSARQGHEQFF. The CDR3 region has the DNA TGTGCCAGCAGCGCCCGACAGGGTCATGAGCAGTTCTTC.